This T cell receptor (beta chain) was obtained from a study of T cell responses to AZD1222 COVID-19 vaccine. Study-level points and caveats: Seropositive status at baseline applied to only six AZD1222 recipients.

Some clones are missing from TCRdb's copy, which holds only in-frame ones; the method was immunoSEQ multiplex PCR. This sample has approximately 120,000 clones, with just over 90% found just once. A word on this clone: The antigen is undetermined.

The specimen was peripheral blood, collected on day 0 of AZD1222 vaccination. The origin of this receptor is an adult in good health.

CDR3 DNA: TGCGCCAGCAGCCAAGAAACTACTAGCGGGGGGGCGTATGAGCAGTTCTTC. Its protein is CASSQETTSGGAYEQFF. The chain links TRBV4-1 to TRBJ2-1; 13 bases match TRBD2. V dropped 0 bases and J dropped 8; count of bases not matched to a gene: 7. The CDR3 has 17 amino acids. The germline CDR1 and CDR2 sequences are MGHRA and YSYEKL.